The text below deals with one T cell receptor (beta chain). Clones were read by immunoSEQ multiplex PCR, and TCRdb kept only the in-frame ones, dropping some. The sample includes nearly 110,000 clones, roughly 92% seen only once; the top ten take around 0.8%. This CDR3 is built from 16 residues. CDR1 and CDR2 from the germline V gene are SGDLS and YYNGEE. The junction had 10 bases not matched to a gene; V was cut back by 2 bases and J by 5 bases. The source of the sample is a study of T cell changes during pregnancy in multiple sclerosis. Sequenced here: peripheral blood, sampled in the third trimester of pregnancy. The sequence was collected from a female donor in good health, enrolled as a control in a pregnancy study. The rearrangement uses TRBV9 and TRBJ2-5; 9 bases map to TRBD1. The DNA for the CDR3 is TGTGCCAGCAGCGTCAGGGGACAGGGAGTTTCGGAGACCCAGTACTTC. This sequence encodes CASSVRGQGVSETQYF.